The T cell receptor beta chain described here comes from a study of blood T cell repertoires in COVID-19. This clone was picked up a small number of times. At one of its ends the junction is not consistent with the germline gene, which may arise from a read error. Profiling relied on immunoSEQ multiplex PCR, and the TCRdb table lists in-frame clones only, not all of them. The table records 150,000 to 200,000 clones, approximately 80% of them present only once. The CDR3 length is 13 residues. The germline gives CDR1 KGHSH, CDR2 LQKENI. The sequence came from a man between 60 and 70 years old who had been exposed to COVID-19. Sequenced input: PBMCs or T cells enriched from blood (not recorded which). The genes are TRBV18 and TRBJ1-1, with D hard to call. The CDR3 DNA reads as TGTGCCAGCTCCCCACGGGTGGGGAGTGAAGCTTTCTTT. Protein sequence: CASSPRVGSEAFF.